These 26 T cell receptor beta chains originate from one sample sequenced in a study of cytomegalovirus exposure and HLA in healthy donors. Here immunoSEQ multiplex PCR was the method, and the copy in TCRdb shows in-frame clones only, minus some. The sample includes some 150,000 clones, about 88% of them seen just once. Sequenced input: PBMCs. The source is a woman aged 18 to 35 in good health and CMV-seropositive.

The rearrangement joins TRBV4-3 to TRBJ2-3, with 9 bases matching TRBD2. This CDR3 has 15 residues. Germline trimming cut 4 bases from V and 4 bases from J; bases unmatched to any gene: 6. Germline lookup yields CDR1 LGHNA and CDR2 YSLEER. The CDR3 loop reads CASSPRTSESDTQYF. The CDR3 DNA follows: TGCGCCAGCAGCCCCCGGACTAGCGAGTCAGATACGCAGTATTTT.

The chain links TRBV6-1 to TRBJ1-5; no clear D. V lost 4 bases and J 0 bases, leaving 13 bases between the germline ends. This CDR3 contains 16 residues. Per germline, CDR1 MNHNS and CDR2 SASEGT. The CDR3 reads CASSARPDYSNQPQHF. CDR3 coding DNA: TGTGCCAGCAGTGCCCGACCAGACTATAGCAATCAGCCCCAGCATTTT.

The V call is TRBV2, the J call TRBJ1-3; 9 nucleotides match TRBD1. V shed 8 bases, J shed 6 bases, and the junction held 11 bases outside the gene matches. Germline lookup yields CDR1 SNHLY and CDR2 FYNNEI. CDR3 length: 15 amino acids. Written as DNA, the CDR3 is TGTGCCAGCGGGACAGGGCCTCCGAGTCTAAACACCATATATTTT. This encodes CASGTGPPSLNTIYF.

The V and J genes are TRBV11-1 and TRBJ1-1; possibly TRBD1 for D (5 bases). V was shortened by 3 bases and J by 0 bases, with 8 bases between the two germline ends. This CDR3 region has 14 residues. Germline CDR1 SGHAT, CDR2 FQDESV (reference sequence). As DNA, the CDR3 is TGTGCCAGCAGCTTCGGGGGTGTGAACACTGAAGCTTTCTTT. Encoded protein: CASSFGGVNTEAFF.

The chain joins TRBV5-1 to TRBJ2-5; 11 bases align to TRBD2. V lost 0 bases to trimming and J lost 4 bases; unmatched junction nucleotides: 2. The CDR3 is 15 residues long. In germline, CDR1 is SGHRS, CDR2 YFSETQ. The CDR3 nucleotides are TGCGCCAGCAGCTTGGCCGGACTAGCGGGAGAGACCCAGTACTTC. Its translation is CASSLAGLAGETQYF.

The genes are TRBV7-3 and TRBJ2-2; TRBD2 aligns across 8 bases. CDR3 length: 15 amino acids. Looked up from germline, CDR1 is SGHTA and CDR2 is FQGTGA. Unmatched junction bases numbered 3, after V lost 1 base and J lost 5 bases. The CDR3 region is CASSLNGRETGELFF. CDR3 nucleotide sequence: TGTGCCAGCAGCTTAAACGGGAGGGAGACCGGGGAGCTGTTTTTT. Together with reference TRBV7-3 and TRBJ2-2, the CDR3 gives the full variable domain: GAGVSQTPSNKVTEKGKYVELRCDPISGHTALYWYRQSLGQGPEFLIYFQGTGAADDSGLPNDRFFAVRPEGSVSTLKIQRTERGDSAVYLCASSLNGRETGELFFGEGSRLTVL.

The chain joins TRBV6-6 to TRBJ2-2; 8 bases map to TRBD1. Germline values: CDR1 MNHNY, CDR2 SVGAGI (reference sequence). This CDR3 has 14 amino acids. V gave up 8 bases and J gave up 3 bases; unmatched junction bases: 5. The CDR3 protein is CASGDRGDTGELFF. In nucleotides, the CDR3 is TGTGCCAGCGGCGACAGGGGTGACACCGGGGAGCTGTTTTTT.

The chain joins TRBV5-1 to TRBJ2-2; 8 bases map to TRBD1. The CDR3 has 13 residues. Germline V lookup: CDR1 SGHRS, CDR2 YFSETQ. V was pared by 5 bases and J by 4 bases, with 1 base of the junction left unmatched. The CDR3 loop reads CASRTGGTGELFF. For the CDR3, the DNA is TGCGCCAGCAGAACAGGGGGCACCGGGGAGCTGTTTTTT.

This rearrangement joins TRBV10-2 to TRBJ1-2, with 8 bases matching TRBD1. CDR3 length equals 17 residues. The V segment lost 2 bases and the J segment 2 bases; nucleotides outside the gene matches: 10. The V gene's germline CDR1 is WSHSY and CDR2 SAAADI. The CDR3 region is CASSERRQGAVNYGYTF. The CDR3 DNA follows: TGCGCCAGCAGTGAGAGGAGGCAGGGGGCGGTCAACTATGGCTACACCTTC.

This clone was seen more than once but under ten times. The same CDR3 arises from other DNA sequences in this sample as well. This chain joins TRBV7-2 and TRBJ1-5, with 8 bases that match TRBD1. The germline V gene encodes CDR1 SGHTA and CDR2 FQGNSA. The V gene end was trimmed by 5 bases and the J gene end by 7 bases; junction bases not matched to a gene: 7. The CDR3 contains 14 residues. The CDR3 region has the DNA TGTGCCAGCAGCCTTGACAGGGGCGTCCAGCCCCAGCATTTT. The encoded protein is CASSLDRGVQPQHF.

The chain joins TRBV2 to TRBJ2-2; D is unclear. CDR1 and CDR2 (germline): SNHLY, FYNNEI. Deletions cut 6 bases from V and 5 bases from J, with 13 bases between. The CDR3 length is 14 residues. CDR3 sequence: CASRDTVRTGELFF. As DNA, the CDR3 is TGTGCCAGCAGAGATACCGTCAGAACCGGGGAGCTGTTTTTT. The variable domain in full, completed from reference TRBV2 and TRBJ2-2, reads EPEVTQTPSHQVTQMGQEVILRCVPISNHLYFYWYRQILGQKVEFLVSFYNNEISEKSEIFDDQFSVERPDGSNFTLKIRSTKLEDSAMYFCASRDTVRTGELFFGEGSRLTVL.

The chain couples TRBV6-5 to TRBJ2-7; 7 bases are shared with TRBD1. The CDR3 covers 14 residues. V lost 2 bases to trimming and J lost 3 bases; unmatched junction nucleotides: 4. Per the germline V gene, CDR1 is MNHEY and CDR2 is SVGAGI. CDR3 in DNA: TGTGCCAGCAGTTACGACAGGGATGGCTACGAGCAGTACTTC. Its protein product is CASSYDRDGYEQYF.

The V call is TRBV30, the J call TRBJ1-5, with no clear D. This CDR3 contains 13 residues. The V gene lost 3 bases and the J gene lost 9 bases, with 15 bases spanning the gap. Germline values: CDR1 GTSNPN, CDR2 SVGIG (reference sequence). In DNA, the CDR3 is TGTGCCTGGAGAACGGCCGGGTTGGGGCCCCAGCATTTT. It specifies CAWRTAGLGPQHF.

The chain has TRBV6-5 and TRBJ2-7; 10 bases map to TRBD2. From germline, CDR1 is MNHEY and CDR2 SVGAGI. The CDR3 has 13 amino acids. Trimming took 10 bases from V and 3 from J; bases not matched to a gene: 6. The CDR3 loop is CATFRTSGYEQYF. In DNA, the CDR3 is TGTGCCACCTTTAGGACTAGCGGCTACGAGCAGTACTTC.

The genes are TRBV4-3 and TRBJ2-1, with a tentative D call TRBD1 (6 bases). This CDR3 has 15 amino acids. The V end was cut by 3 bases, the J end by 7 bases, with 16 bases between. Germline CDR1 is LGHNA and CDR2 is YSLEER. The CDR3 protein is CASSHLAQTGNEQFF. DNA for the CDR3: TGCGCCAGCAGCCATCTAGCTCAAACAGGGAATGAGCAGTTCTTC.

This clone showed up just a few times. V is TRBV7-8 and J is TRBJ1-5, with D possibly TRBD1 on 5 matching bases. CDR3 length: 13 residues. Germline values: CDR1 SGHVS, CDR2 FQNEAQ. V was cut by 5 bases and J by 6 bases, with 11 bases left in between. For the CDR3, the DNA is TGTGCCAGCAGCATAAAGGGGTTTCAGCCCCAGCATTTT. Amino acid sequence: CASSIKGFQPQHF.

This clone was counted between two and nine times. Here the CDR3 reads CASSEGARGNGYTF. Written as DNA, the CDR3 is TGTGCCAGCAGTGAAGGGGCCAGGGGGAATGGCTACACCTTC. The rearrangement uses TRBV6-1 and TRBJ1-2, with 7 positions matching TRBD1. In germline, CDR1 is MNHNS, CDR2 SASEGT. The J segment lost 6 bases and the V segment lost 1 base, leaving 5 bases of the junction unmatched. This CDR3 comprises 14 residues.

The chain has TRBV5-6 and TRBJ2-5; 11 positions match TRBD1. The CDR3 has 15 amino acids. In germline, CDR1 is SGHDT, CDR2 YYEEEE. V was pared by 4 bases and J by 7 bases, with 9 bases of the junction left unmatched. Here the CDR3 reads CASSRRTGGVGTQYF. CDR3 nucleotide sequence: TGTGCCAGCAGCCGTCGGACAGGGGGCGTGGGGACCCAGTACTTC.

V is TRBV7-6 and J is TRBJ2-7; TRBD2 matches at 11 bases. The CDR3 totals 17 residues. Germline lookup yields CDR1 SGHVS and CDR2 FNYEAQ. The junction had 16 bases not matched to a gene; V was cut back by 5 bases and J by 7 bases. The CDR3 DNA is TGTGCCAGCAGCGTAGAGTACCCGACTAGCGGGACCTGGGAGCAGTACTTC. Its protein is CASSVEYPTSGTWEQYF.

This chain connects TRBV5-1 to TRBJ2-3; D gene uncertain. Trimming cost V 7 bases and J 0 bases, with 9 bases left between them. There are 13 residues in the CDR3. CDR1 and CDR2 (germline): SGHRS, YFSETQ. The CDR3 region is CASDTDSTDTQYF. DNA of the CDR3: TGCGCCAGCGACACCGATAGCACAGATACGCAGTATTTT.

The rearrangement joins TRBV4-3 to TRBJ2-7; 12 bases map to TRBD2. The V and J ends lost 3 bases and 9 bases, in that order; junction bases with no gene match: 6. Germline CDR1 and CDR2: LGHNA and YSLEER. The CDR3 sequence is 14 residues long. CDR3 DNA sequence: TGCGCCAGCAGCCAGGTACTAGCGGGAGGTCGGCAGTACTTC. This gives the protein CASSQVLAGGRQYF.

This clone was recorded once. The CDR3 region is CASSYSGTSGFTDTQYF. For the CDR3, the DNA is TGTGCCAGCAGCTACTCCGGGACTAGCGGCTTCACAGATACGCAGTATTTT. This sequence joins TRBV7-9 and TRBJ2-3; TRBD2 agrees at 11 bases. The CDR3 consists of 17 residues. V shed 4 bases, J shed 2 bases, and the junction held 8 bases outside the gene matches. The germline gives CDR1 SEHNR, CDR2 FQNEAQ (reference sequence).

V is TRBV19 and J is TRBJ2-1; 10 nucleotides line up with TRBD2. CDR3 length: 14 amino acids. Germline V gives CDR1 LNHDA, CDR2 SQIVND (reference sequence). J was trimmed by 10 bases and V by 5 bases; bases with no gene match: 8. The CDR3 sequence: CASSRLAGDREQFF. The DNA of the CDR3 is TGTGCCAGTAGTCGCCTAGCGGGAGATCGGGAGCAGTTCTTC.

The rearrangement joins TRBV27 to TRBJ2-7, with D possibly TRBD1 on 7 matching bases. The V gene's germline CDR1 is MNHEY and CDR2 SMNVEV (reference sequence). Trimming left V 2 bases short and J 3 bases short, with 14 bases between. The CDR3 spans 15 residues. In DNA, the CDR3 is TGTGCCAGCAGTTTAGCGGGACAGCCCTACTACGAGCAGTACTTC. It translates to CASSLAGQPYYEQYF.

This chain joins TRBV5-1 and TRBJ1-2, with TRBD1 identical over 8 bases. The V and J ends lost 0 bases and 4 bases, in that order; junction bases with no gene match: 2. Looked up from germline, CDR1 is SGHRS and CDR2 is YFSETQ. The CDR3 sequence is 14 residues long. CDR3 in amino acids: CASSLVGQGYGYTF. As DNA, the CDR3 is TGCGCCAGCAGCTTGGTCGGACAGGGCTATGGCTACACCTTC.

As regards this clone: The sample holds other DNA sequences that translate to the same CDR3. The chain recombines TRBV6-5 with TRBJ1-2; D is unclear. Per germline, CDR1 MNHEY and CDR2 SVGAGI. Trimming took 3 bases from V and 2 from J, leaving 10 bases between them. The length of the CDR3 is 14 residues. The CDR3: CASSYSGGNYGYTF. The DNA of the CDR3 is TGTGCCAGCAGTTATAGCGGAGGGAACTATGGCTACACCTTC.